This entry lists 32 T cell receptor beta chains sequenced from one sample in a study of T cell repertoires in cytomegalovirus infection. In TCRdb, the reads were re-called with MiXCR into one record per CDR3 protein. The data contain around 450,000 distinct CDR3 sequences, roughly 31% of them singletons. Sequenced sample: PBMCs. The receptors originated from a human donor in good health (CMV status not recorded). Some clones in this sample may be carry-over from other donors' samples.

This clonotype was recorded a few times. The V gene is TRBV29-1, the J gene TRBJ1-2; no firm D call. Germline loops: CDR1 SQVTM, CDR2 ANQGSEA. Trimming removed 4 bases from V and 2 bases from J, with 8 bases in between. CDR3 size: 12 residues. CDR3 protein: CSVVGQNYGYTF. In DNA, the CDR3 is TGCAGCGTTGTCGGGCAGAACTATGGCTACACCTTC.

This clonotype was counted a few times. The chain employs TRBV4-1 and TRBJ2-3; TRBD2 might be the D (6 bases). The CDR3 is 16 amino acids. Germline V gene sequence: CDR1 MGHRA, CDR2 YSYEKL. Trimming stripped 2 bases from V and 4 bases from J, with 16 bases between. CDR3 DNA: TGCGCCAGCAGCCAAATAGGAGGGCTTGTGGCAGATACGCAGTATTTT. Translating gives CASSQIGGLVADTQYF.

The DNA for the CDR3 is TGTGCCAGTAGTATTCGGCCAGGGGAAAACAATGAGCAGTTCTTC. It translates to CASSIRPGENNEQFF. The chain uses TRBV19 and TRBJ2-1; possible D gene TRBD1, 6 bases. Germline lookup yields CDR1 LNHDA and CDR2 SQIVND (reference sequence). This CDR3 contains 15 residues. The V end lost 3 bases, the J end lost 5 bases, and 14 bases lay between the germline ends.

The V and J genes are TRBV2 and TRBJ2-5; 8 bases map to TRBD1. This CDR3 region has 13 residues. V trimming: 7 bases; J trimming: 5 bases; junction bases outside the gene matches: 6. Germline V gene lookup returns CDR1 SNHLY and CDR2 FYNNEI. CDR3 nucleotide sequence: TGTGCCAGCAAGGACAGGGCGACGGAGACCCAGTACTTC. Residues: CASKDRATETQYF.

About this clonotype itself: Being one base from a much bigger clone, this may be a read error. This CDR3 reads CASSLARTGLADTQYF. CDR3 coding DNA: TGTGCCAGCAGTCTGGCCAGGACAGGGCTGGCAGATACGCAGTATTTT. This chain uses TRBV12-3 or TRBV12-4 with TRBJ2-3; 8 bases map to TRBD1. The CDR3 loop spans 16 amino acids. Trimming cost V 5 bases and J 4 bases; bases outside gene matches: 11.

The table lists this clonotype with many counts. The chain links TRBV7-3 to TRBJ2-3, with D possibly called TRBD1 or TRBD2 (5 bases each). V lost 5 bases to trimming and J lost 2 bases, with 14 bases between them. CDR1 is SGHTA, CDR2 FQGTGA, per germline. This CDR3 is built from 15 residues. For the CDR3, the DNA is TGTGCCAGCAGCAAGGTTGGGGGACCCACAGATACGCAGTATTTT. It is translated as CASSKVGGPTDTQYF.

The chain combines TRBV5-1 with TRBJ1-1; perhaps TRBD1 as D (6 bases). The ends were cut back, 4 bases at V and 6 bases at J, with 22 bases in the middle. Germline V lookup: CDR1 SGHRS, CDR2 YFSETQ. CDR3 length: 16 residues. The CDR3 DNA is TGCGCCAGCAGCCCCACCGGAGGGGGAGACGGTCCTGAAGCTTTCTTT. Its protein product is CASSPTGGGDGPEAFF. Full variable domain (rest looked up from reference TRBV5-1 and TRBJ1-1): KAGVTQTPRYLIKTRGQQVTLSCSPISGHRSVSWYQQTPGQGLQFLFEYFSETQRNKGNFPGRFSGRQFSNSRSEMNVSTLELGDSALYLCASSPTGGGDGPEAFFGQGTRLTVV.

With regard to this clonotype: Since a much larger clone is just one base distant, this may be a read error. This CDR3 fails to terminate in the conserved phenylalanine or tryptophan, so it likely reflects a read error. This chain's CDR3 is CASRLDRNTEAFC. CDR3 DNA: TGTGCCAGCAGATTGGACAGAAACACTGAAGCTTTCTGT. This chain uses TRBV7-2 with TRBJ1-1, with D possibly being TRBD1 (6 bases). The V end lost 6 bases, the J end lost 2 bases, and 10 bases lay between the germline ends. This CDR3 contains 13 residues. Per the germline V gene, CDR1 is SGHTA and CDR2 is FQGNSA.

The genes are TRBV10-3 and TRBJ1-5, with TRBD1 identical over 10 bases. With 3 bases clipped from V and 2 bases from J, the junction kept 7 bases outside the gene matches. In germline, CDR1 is ENHRY, CDR2 SYGVKD. This CDR3 contains 17 residues. This CDR3 is CAISDYDRGPGNQPQHF. CDR3 sequence (DNA): TGTGCCATCAGTGATTACGACAGGGGGCCCGGCAATCAGCCCCAGCATTTT.

The rearrangement uses TRBV27 and TRBJ2-2; 7 bases match TRBD1. V lost 5 bases and J lost 10; bases outside the gene matches: 10. The CDR3 extends over 14 amino acids. From germline, CDR1 is MNHEY and CDR2 SMNVEV (reference sequence). The CDR3 DNA is TGTGCCAGCAGTCCCGTGGGGACAGAAGAGGAGCTGTTTTTT. Its protein is CASSPVGTEEELFF.

On this clonotype itself: Because it lacks the conserved phenylalanine or tryptophan at the end, this CDR3 is likely a read error. The limits of the CDR3 on the DNA are not certain, so only TCRdb's listed CDR3 is given. The rearrangement links TRBV7-2 to TRBJ1-6. The CDR3 extends over 13 residues, inclusive of both ends. Germline-derived CDR1 and CDR2 are SGHTA and FQGNSA. CDR3: CASSLDHTSPLHL.

Notes on this clonotype: Its ends do not fully match the called genes, so a read error is possible. The chain recombines TRBV7-9 with TRBJ2-5, with D possibly TRBD1 on 6 matching bases. Germline V gene data show CDR1 as SEHNR and CDR2 as FQNEAQ (reference sequence). The CDR3 totals 13 residues. CDR3 region: CASSLMGAENQYF. DNA of the CDR3: TGTGCCAGCAGCTTAATGGGGGCAGAGAACCAGTACTTC.

This clonotype was recorded a few times. The chain recombines TRBV4-1 with TRBJ1-6, with unresolved D. Germline V gene data show CDR1 as MGHRA and CDR2 as YSYEKL. V was shortened by 1 base and J by 7 bases, with 14 bases between the two germline ends. This CDR3 region has 16 residues. In DNA form, the CDR3 reads TGCGCCAGCAGCCAAGGCCGGGTGGCGGTAAATTCACCCCTCCACTTT. As protein: CASSQGRVAVNSPLHF.

This clonotype was seen a few times. J is TRBJ2-1 and V is TRBV6-5, with 7 bases lining up with TRBD1. V lost 5 bases to trimming and J lost 6 bases; unmatched junction nucleotides: 7. Germline CDR1 reads MNHEY; CDR2 reads SVGAGI. The CDR3 has 14 residues. The CDR3 sequence is CASSPGQATNEQFF. DNA for the CDR3: TGTGCCAGCAGTCCCGGACAGGCGACCAATGAGCAGTTCTTC.

The rearrangement links TRBV12-3 or TRBV12-4 to TRBJ2-2; D perhaps matches TRBD1 (6 bases). Trimming left V 5 bases short and J 3 bases short, with 16 bases between. There are 16 residues in the CDR3. This CDR3 reads CASSPTGRVYTGELFF. CDR3 nucleotides: TGTGCCAGCAGTCCAACAGGGCGCGTTTACACCGGGGAGCTGTTTTTT.

V gene TRBV25-1 combines with J gene TRBJ1-6; D remains ambiguous. CDR1 MGHDK and CDR2 SYGVNS come from the germline V gene. V lost 8 bases to trimming and J lost 7 bases, with 12 bases between them. This CDR3 comprises 13 residues. The DNA of the CDR3 is TGTGCCAGCCCCGCGGGATGGAATTCACCCCTCCACTTT. Translating it yields CASPAGWNSPLHF.

This clonotype has only a few counts. The chain joins TRBV7-8 to TRBJ2-7; no firm D call. The CDR3 contains 14 residues. The V end lost 0 bases, the J end lost 3 bases, and 9 bases lay between the germline ends. Per germline, CDR1 SGHVS and CDR2 FQNEAQ. DNA of the CDR3: TGTGCCAGCAGCTTAGCGGGCGCCTACTACGAGCAGTACTTC. Translating it yields CASSLAGAYYEQYF.

The chain has TRBV5-4 and TRBJ2-7; the D gene could be TRBD1 or TRBD2 (6 bases each). The germline V gene has CDR1 SGHNT and CDR2 YYREEE (reference sequence). The CDR3 runs 16 residues. V was trimmed by 2 bases and J by 2 bases, leaving 17 bases between them. The CDR3 protein is CASSFLGGLNTYEQYF. The CDR3 DNA reads as TGTGCCAGCAGCTTTTTGGGGGGCCTAAATACCTACGAGCAGTACTTC.

As for this clonotype: In this CDR3 the conserved last residue, phenylalanine or tryptophan, is missing, so a read error is likely. The CDR3 reads CASSEDRGNQPQHL. The DNA of the CDR3 is TGTGCCAGCAGTGAGGACAGGGGCAATCAGCCCCAGCATTTG. The chain uses TRBV6-1 and TRBJ1-5; 8 bases align to TRBD1. Germline lookup yields CDR1 MNHNS and CDR2 SASEGT. The CDR3 has 14 amino acids. Trimming took 3 bases from V and 2 from J; bases not matched to a gene: 0.

The gene calls are TRBV4-1 and TRBJ2-7; TRBD2 aligns across 7 bases. This CDR3 is 15 amino acids long. V was clipped by 4 bases and J by 3 bases; unmatched bases: 9. Germline V lookup: CDR1 MGHRA, CDR2 YSYEKL. The CDR3, as DNA: TGCGCCAGCAGCCTGGGCGCTAGCGGTAACTACGAGCAGTACTTC. Amino acid sequence: CASSLGASGNYEQYF.

This clonotype was picked up many times. At one of its ends the junction is not consistent with the germline gene, which may arise from a read error. The chain employs TRBV7-7 and TRBJ2-5; 10 positions match TRBD2. This CDR3 comprises 15 residues. CDR1 is SSHAT and CDR2 is FNYEAQ in the germline V gene (reference sequence). CDR3: CASRPAGGTGETQYF. DNA of the CDR3: TGTGCTAGCAGGCCAGCGGGGGGGACCGGAGAGACCCAGTACTTC.

This clonotype was observed many times. V gene TRBV7-6 combines with J gene TRBJ1-1, with D maybe TRBD1 (6 bases). The CDR3 is 15 residues long. Germline values: CDR1 SGHVS, CDR2 FNYEAQ. V was shortened by 4 bases and J by 3 bases, with 15 bases between the two germline ends. CDR3 sequence (DNA): TGTGCCAGCAGCTCACTCAGGGGATTGGACACTGAAGCTTTCTTT. It specifies CASSSLRGLDTEAFF.

The chain is built from TRBV20-1 and TRBJ1-1; tentative D call: TRBD1 (6 bases). CDR1 is DFQATT and CDR2 is SNEGSKA in the germline V gene (reference sequence). V gave up 4 bases and J gave up 0 bases, with 9 bases separating them. The CDR3 consists of 13 residues. Here the CDR3 reads CSATRGLNTEAFF. DNA for the CDR3: TGCAGTGCTACCAGGGGTTTGAACACTGAAGCTTTCTTT.

This CDR3 reads CATSEQGLAGTDTQYF. As DNA, the CDR3 is TGTGCCACCAGTGAGCAGGGACTAGCGGGCACAGATACGCAGTATTTT. This chain joins TRBV24-1 and TRBJ2-3, with 11 bases aligning to TRBD2. The germline gives CDR1 KGHDR, CDR2 SFDVKD. This CDR3 comprises 16 residues. V lost 4 bases, J lost 1 base, and 3 bases stayed unmatched.

This clonotype was detected many times. The genes are TRBV7-2 and TRBJ2-3; TRBD2 agrees at 10 bases. Germline V gives CDR1 SGHTA, CDR2 FQGNSA. This CDR3 comprises 16 residues. Trimming removed 0 bases from V and 4 bases from J; junction bases left unmatched: 4. CDR3 bases: TGTGCCAGCAGCTTAGCCAGCGGGGGGGGTCCAGATACGCAGTATTTT. Protein product: CASSLASGGGPDTQYF.

Points on this clonotype: The conserved final phenylalanine or tryptophan is absent from the CDR3, which likely points to a read error. No DNA is shown, since the ends of the CDR3 on it are uncertain; the CDR3 is the one TCRdb lists. V and J are TRBV7-2 and TRBJ1-5; the DNA was not compared with TRBD1, the D call given in the table. The CDR3 totals 17 residues, both ends included. Germline CDR1 SGHTA, CDR2 FQGNSA. This CDR3 reads CASSPLSGGGFAQPPHL.

This clonotype has just a few counts. The J gene is TRBJ2-1, the V gene TRBV7-6; the D gene is possibly TRBD2 (5 bases). Germline loops: CDR1 SGHVS, CDR2 FNYEAQ. The CDR3 extends over 16 amino acids. V lost 5 bases and J 2 bases, leaving 16 bases between the germline ends. This CDR3 reads CASSPRVYPTYNEQFF. The CDR3 nucleotides are TGTGCCAGCAGCCCGCGGGTGTACCCTACCTACAATGAGCAGTTCTTC.

This clonotype was seen only a few times. The J gene is TRBJ2-5, the V gene TRBV7-9; D may be TRBD2 (5 bases). V was cut by 9 bases and J by 2 bases, with 19 bases left in between. Germline V lookup: CDR1 SEHNR, CDR2 FQNEAQ (reference sequence). The CDR3 has 15 amino acids. The CDR3 DNA reads as TGTGCCAGTTTCCGTGTGGCGACGGGGCAAGAGACCCAGTACTTC. Its protein product is CASFRVATGQETQYF.

The chain couples TRBV14 to TRBJ2-4; D perhaps matches TRBD2 (7 bases). The CDR3 has 12 residues. Trimming removed 2 bases from V and 15 bases from J, with 14 bases in between. Germline V gene data show CDR1 as SGHDN and CDR2 as FVKESK. The CDR3 nucleotides are TGTGCCAGCAGCCAAAGGGGGGGACGGTGGTACTTC. It codes for CASSQRGGRWYF. Complete variable domain (other parts from reference TRBV14 and TRBJ2-4): EAGVTQFPSHSVIEKGQTVTLRCDPISGHDNLYWYRRVMGKEIKFLLHFVKESKQDESGMPNNRFLAERTGGTYSTLKVQPAELEDSGVYFCASSQRGGRWYFGAGTRLSVL.

The chain recombines TRBV5-4 with TRBJ1-2, with TRBD1 as a possible D gene (5 bases). Trimming cost V 4 bases and J 4 bases, with 17 bases left between them. Germline V CDR1 and CDR2: SGHNT, YYREEE (reference sequence). The CDR3 sequence is 15 residues long. The CDR3 sequence is CASSPGTAQFYGYTF. CDR3 sequence (DNA): TGTGCCAGCAGCCCCGGGACTGCTCAGTTCTATGGCTACACCTTC.

V is TRBV6-1 and J is TRBJ2-1; TRBD2 matches 8 bases. Germline V gene sequence: CDR1 MNHNS, CDR2 SASEGT. The CDR3 runs to 13 residues. Unmatched junction bases numbered 4, after V lost 2 bases and J lost 10 bases. DNA for the CDR3: TGTGCCAGCAGTGAAAGGCTAGCGGGCGAGCAGTTCTTC. The encoded protein is CASSERLAGEQFF.

This clonotype was detected ten times or more. The chain carries TRBV7-2 and TRBJ2-1; perhaps TRBD1 as D (6 bases). V lost 4 bases and J lost 6, with 10 bases in between. The V gene's germline CDR1 is SGHTA and CDR2 FQGNSA. The CDR3 consists of 13 residues. The CDR3 bases are TGTGCCAGCAGCTATACAGGGATCAATGAGCAGTTCTTC. Its translation: CASSYTGINEQFF.